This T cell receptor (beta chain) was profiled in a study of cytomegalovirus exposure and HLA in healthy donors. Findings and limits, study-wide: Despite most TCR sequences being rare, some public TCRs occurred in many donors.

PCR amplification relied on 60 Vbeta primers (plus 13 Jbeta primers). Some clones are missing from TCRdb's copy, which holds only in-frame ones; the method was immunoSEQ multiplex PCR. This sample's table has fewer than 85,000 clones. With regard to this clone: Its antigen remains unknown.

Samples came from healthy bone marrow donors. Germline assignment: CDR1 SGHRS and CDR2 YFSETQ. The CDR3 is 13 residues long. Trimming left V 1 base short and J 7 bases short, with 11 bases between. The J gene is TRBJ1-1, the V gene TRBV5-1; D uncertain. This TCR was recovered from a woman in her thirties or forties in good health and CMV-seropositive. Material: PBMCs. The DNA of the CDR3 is TGCGCCAGCAGCTTGATGACATTGGGTGAAGCTTTCTTT. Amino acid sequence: CASSLMTLGEAFF.